This entry describes one T cell receptor beta chain. Its antigen is currently unknown. The primer mix had 60 Vbeta and 13 Jbeta primers. TCRdb's table, derived via immunoSEQ multiplex PCR, lists solely in-frame clones and lacks some. The table has 140,000 to 150,000 clones, approximately 91% seen once. The data were taken from a study of cytomegalovirus exposure and HLA in healthy donors. Overall study: Among the 300 to 500 donors who were genotyped, roughly 86% fell in the genetic ancestry cluster that is associated with self-reported Caucasian donors. Whole-study findings and limits: Presence/absence analyses assumed roughly uniform sequencing depth across donors, which may not hold.

This CDR3 region has 15 residues. The V gene lost 2 bases and the J gene lost 2 bases, with 9 bases spanning the gap. Germline CDR1 LNHDA, CDR2 SQIVND (reference sequence). Sequenced input: PBMCs. The receptor was isolated from a middle-aged woman in good health and CMV-seronegative. The J gene is TRBJ1-4, the V gene TRBV19; weak D call: TRBD1 (5 bases). The CDR3 reads CASSIIDSTNEKLFF. The DNA for the CDR3 is TGTGCCAGTAGTATAATCGACAGCACTAATGAAAAACTGTTTTTT.